The rows below give T cell receptor beta chains drawn from one sample of a study of blood T cell repertoires in COVID-19. The protocol was immunoSEQ multiplex PCR, while the TCRdb copy is restricted to in-frame clones and leaves out a portion. The table lists about 300,000 clones, 75% to 90% of them singletons. Sequencing was performed on peripheral blood. Receptors originate from a woman aged 50 to 60 with COVID-19, enrolled during active disease. Each CDR3 is given without its conserved first and last residue. Not all rows give a size; the values are once, few, many and, for expanded clones, a class.

V | size | CDR3
TRBV5-1 | once | ASSQYGGGSPGDNEQF
TRBV6-2/TRBV6-3 | NA | ASSSDIGNEKLF
TRBV15 | NA | ATNTGGTDTQY
TRBV6-5 | NA | ASSWRQQNTEAF
TRBV11-3 | NA | ASSPMEGTDTQY
TRBV5-5 | NA | ASSLARGGNTIY
TRBV7-9 | NA | ASSLLKGQGNTEAF
TRBV7-9 | once | ASSLGAFEQF
TRBV6-6 | NA | ASNDNPGYT
TRBV6-2/TRBV6-3 | NA | ASSITRTSRDNEQF
TRBV27 | NA | ASSFITGEHREKLF
TRBV6-5 | NA | ASSYGGGNEKLF
TRBV3-1/TRBV3-2 | NA | ASSLGGIYEQY
TRBV4-2 | NA | ASSQDQLGPAAHEAF
TRBV3-1/TRBV3-2 | once | ASSQVTGNSPLH
TRBV29-1 | once | SVLTDVYTEAF
TRBV9 | NA | ASSVGGGKETQY
TRBV7-8 | NA | ASIQGVLQEQY
TRBV19 | NA | ASRVTSGTSYEQY
TRBV19 | once | ASSTPGPQEDNYGYT
TRBV5-1 | NA | ASSPLAGEANEQF
TRBV24-1 | NA | ATSEADPTGFYEQY
TRBV6-2/TRBV6-3 | NA | ASSWGGGNTIY
TRBV4-1 | NA | ASSQDRVSTDTQY
TRBV11-3 | NA | ASSLGTGGNYGYT
TRBV15 | few | ATSVDRGPNQPQH
TRBV12-3/TRBV12-4 | NA | ASSYGLEQF
TRBV7-9 | NA | ASSLELPGTGYGYT
TRBV30 | NA | AWTFGTVPSGYT
TRBV9 | NA | ASSVRGDRKTEAF
TRBV28 | NA | ASSFSSGNTIY
TRBV5-1 | few | ASSLGRKTGDTQY
TRBV16 | NA | ASSQSSGTSVYNEQF
TRBV5-6 | NA | ASSLELAGYLTGELF
TRBV6-5 | NA | ASRSTGSKNQPQH
TRBV7-2 | NA | ASSYTSYGYT
TRBV7-2 | NA | ASSPDRGEAF
TRBV27 | NA | ASSLSTSGLAKNIQY
TRBV14 | NA | ASSEEWDHQGGKY
TRBV25-1 | NA | ASSISSGANVLT